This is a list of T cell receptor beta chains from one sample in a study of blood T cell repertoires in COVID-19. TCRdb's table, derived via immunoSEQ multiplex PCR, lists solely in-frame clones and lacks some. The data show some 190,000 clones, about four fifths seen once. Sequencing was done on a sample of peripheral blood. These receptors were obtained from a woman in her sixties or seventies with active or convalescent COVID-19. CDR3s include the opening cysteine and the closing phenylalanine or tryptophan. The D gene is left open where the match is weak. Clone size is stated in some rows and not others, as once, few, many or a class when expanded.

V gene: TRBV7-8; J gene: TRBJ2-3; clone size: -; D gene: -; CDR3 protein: CASSLGAGAIRHTDTQYF; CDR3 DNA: TGTGCCAGCAGCTTGGGCGCAGGGGCCATACGGCACACAGATACGCAGTATTTT
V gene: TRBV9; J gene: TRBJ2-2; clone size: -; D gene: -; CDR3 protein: CASSDSNSGELFF; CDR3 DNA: TGTGCCAGCTCGGACAGCAACTCCGGGGAGCTGTTTTTT
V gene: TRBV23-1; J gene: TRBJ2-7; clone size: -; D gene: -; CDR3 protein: CARLPNEQYF; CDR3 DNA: TGCGCCAGACTCCCGAACGAGCAGTACTTC
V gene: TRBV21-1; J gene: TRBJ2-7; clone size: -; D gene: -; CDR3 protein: CASSFRLAGGREQYF; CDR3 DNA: TGTGCCAGCAGCTTTCGACTAGCGGGAGGGCGTGAGCAGTACTTC
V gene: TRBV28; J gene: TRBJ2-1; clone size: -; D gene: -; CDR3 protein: CASSLYSQVNEQFF; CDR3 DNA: TGTGCCAGCAGTTTATACAGCCAGGTCAATGAGCAGTTCTTC
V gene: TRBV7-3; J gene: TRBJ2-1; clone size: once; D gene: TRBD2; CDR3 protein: CASSSVLAESSFSYNEQFF; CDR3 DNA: TGTGCCAGCAGCTCCGTACTAGCGGAATCGTCGTTCTCCTACAATGAGCAGTTCTTC
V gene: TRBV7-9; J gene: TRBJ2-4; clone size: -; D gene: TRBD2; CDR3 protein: CASSQLAEGENIQYF; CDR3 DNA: TGTGCCAGCAGCCAACTAGCGGAAGGGGAAAACATTCAGTACTTC
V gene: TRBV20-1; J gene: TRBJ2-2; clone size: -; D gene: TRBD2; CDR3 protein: CSASGTSGNTGELFF; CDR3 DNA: TGCAGTGCTAGTGGGACTAGCGGCAACACCGGGGAGCTGTTTTTT
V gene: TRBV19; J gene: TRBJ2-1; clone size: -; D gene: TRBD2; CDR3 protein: CASSSGTRNEQFF; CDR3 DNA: TGTGCCAGTAGTAGCGGGACTAGGAATGAGCAGTTCTTC
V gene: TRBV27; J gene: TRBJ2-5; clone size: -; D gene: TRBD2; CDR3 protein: CASRGLAGGEETQYF; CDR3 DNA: TGTGCCAGCAGGGGACTAGCGGGAGGGGAGGAGACCCAGTACTTC
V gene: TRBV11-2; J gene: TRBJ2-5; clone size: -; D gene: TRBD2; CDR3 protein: CASSLVSGRAEETQYF; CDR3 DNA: TGTGCCAGCAGCTTAGTCAGCGGGAGGGCCGAAGAGACCCAGTACTTC
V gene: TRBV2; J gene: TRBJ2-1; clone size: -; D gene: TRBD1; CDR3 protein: CASSEFRDSPYNEQFF; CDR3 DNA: TGTGCCAGCAGTGAATTCCGGGACAGTCCCTACAATGAGCAGTTCTTC
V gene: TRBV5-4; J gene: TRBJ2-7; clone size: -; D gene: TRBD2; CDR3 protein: CASSPSGGSYEQYF; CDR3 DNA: TGTGCCAGCAGCCCTAGCGGGGGATCCTACGAGCAGTACTTC
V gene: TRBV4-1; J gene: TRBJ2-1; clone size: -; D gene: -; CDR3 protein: CASSQDPSSRGEQFF; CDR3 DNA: TGCGCCAGCAGCCAAGATCCGAGCAGTAGGGGTGAGCAGTTCTTC
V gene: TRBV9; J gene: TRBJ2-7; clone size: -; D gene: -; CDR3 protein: CASSPQGYGEQYF; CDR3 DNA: TGTGCCAGCAGCCCTCAGGGGTACGGCGAGCAGTACTTC
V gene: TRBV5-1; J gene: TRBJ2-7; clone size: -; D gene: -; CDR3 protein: CASSSQGSLMGEQYF; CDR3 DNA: TGCGCCAGCAGCTCCCAGGGATCCCTCATGGGCGAGCAGTACTTC
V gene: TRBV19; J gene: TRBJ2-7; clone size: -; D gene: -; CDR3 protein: CASSRIFLGGYEQYF; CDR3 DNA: TGTGCCAGTAGCCGTATCTTCTTGGGGGGCTACGAGCAGTACTTC
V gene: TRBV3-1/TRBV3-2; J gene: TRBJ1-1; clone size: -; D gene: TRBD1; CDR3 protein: CASSGTARNTEAFF; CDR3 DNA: TGTGCCAGCAGCGGGACAGCCCGGAACACTGAAGCTTTCTTT
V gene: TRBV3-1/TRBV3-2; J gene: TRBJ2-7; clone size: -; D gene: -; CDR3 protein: CASSQGWNRNEQYF; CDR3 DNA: TGTGCCAGCAGCCAGGGATGGAACAGGAACGAGCAGTACTTC
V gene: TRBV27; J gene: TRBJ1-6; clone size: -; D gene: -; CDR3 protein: CASSLNRASYNSPLHF; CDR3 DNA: TGTGCCAGCAGTTTAAACAGGGCCTCCTATAATTCACCCCTCCACTTT
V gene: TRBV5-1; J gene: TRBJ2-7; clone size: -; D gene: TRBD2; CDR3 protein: CASSLSGSSYEQYF; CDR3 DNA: TGCGCCAGCAGCTTGAGCGGGAGCTCCTACGAGCAGTACTTC
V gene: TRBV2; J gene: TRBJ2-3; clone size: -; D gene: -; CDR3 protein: CASSEKGLRTGNTQYF; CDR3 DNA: TGTGCCAGCAGTGAAAAGGGACTTAGGACGGGTAATACGCAGTATTTT
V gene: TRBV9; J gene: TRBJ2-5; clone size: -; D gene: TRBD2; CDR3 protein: CASSQPGLAGGRLETQYF; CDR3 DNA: TGTGCCAGCAGCCAACCGGGACTAGCGGGAGGAAGACTAGAGACCCAGTACTTC
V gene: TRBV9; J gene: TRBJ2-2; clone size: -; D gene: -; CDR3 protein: CASSAATVNTGELFF; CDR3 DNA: TGTGCCAGCAGCGCCGCGACAGTTAACACCGGGGAGCTGTTTTTT
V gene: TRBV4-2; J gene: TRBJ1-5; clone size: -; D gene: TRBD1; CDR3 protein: CASSQNTGGQGPQHF; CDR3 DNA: TGTGCCAGCAGCCAAAATACAGGGGGCCAAGGGCCCCAGCATTTT
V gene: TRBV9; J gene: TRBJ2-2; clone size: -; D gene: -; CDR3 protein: CASSPTLTGELFF; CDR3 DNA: TGTGCCAGCAGCCCGACACTTACCGGGGAGCTGTTTTTT
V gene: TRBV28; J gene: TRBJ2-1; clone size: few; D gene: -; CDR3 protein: CASRVHESNEQFF; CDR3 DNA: TGTGCCAGCAGGGTTCATGAGAGCAATGAGCAGTTCTTC
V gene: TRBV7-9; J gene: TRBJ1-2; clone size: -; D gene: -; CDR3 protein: CASSLGSAGVYGYTF; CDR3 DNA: TGTGCCAGCAGCTTAGGTTCGGCAGGGGTCTATGGCTACACCTTC
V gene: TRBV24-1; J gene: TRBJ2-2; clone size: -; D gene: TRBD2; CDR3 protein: CATSEAGTGELFF; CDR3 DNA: TGTGCCACCAGTGAAGCGGGAACCGGGGAGCTGTTTTTT
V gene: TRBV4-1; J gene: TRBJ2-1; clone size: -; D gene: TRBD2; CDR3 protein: CASSQVRFSGRAGDNEQFF; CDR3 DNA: TGCGCCAGCAGCCAAGTTCGGTTTAGCGGGAGGGCGGGCGACAATGAGCAGTTCTTC
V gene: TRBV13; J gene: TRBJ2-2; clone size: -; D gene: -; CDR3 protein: CASSPGLTGELFF; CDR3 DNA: TGTGCCAGCAGCCCCGGACTAACCGGGGAGCTGTTTTTT
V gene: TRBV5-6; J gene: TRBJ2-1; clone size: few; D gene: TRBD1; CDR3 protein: CASSPTGNEQFF; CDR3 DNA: TGTGCCAGCAGCCCGACAGGGAATGAGCAGTTCTTC
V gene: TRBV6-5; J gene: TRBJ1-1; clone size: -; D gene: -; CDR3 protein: CASSWGDNTEAFF; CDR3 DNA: TGTGCCAGCTCCTGGGGGGATAACACTGAAGCTTTCTTT
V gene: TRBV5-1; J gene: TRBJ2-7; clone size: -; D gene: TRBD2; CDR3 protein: CASSLSALSGSGGEQYF; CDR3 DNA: TGCGCCAGCAGCTTGTCTGCGCTGAGCGGGAGCGGAGGCGAGCAGTACTTC
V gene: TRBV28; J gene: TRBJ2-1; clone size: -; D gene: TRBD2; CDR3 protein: CASIGTSGHNEQFF; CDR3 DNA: TGTGCCAGCATCGGGACTAGCGGTCACAATGAGCAGTTCTTC
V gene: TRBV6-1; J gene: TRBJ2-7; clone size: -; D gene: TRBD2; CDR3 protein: CASSELWTRGDEQYF; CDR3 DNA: TGTGCCAGCAGTGAATTATGGACACGGGGGGACGAGCAGTACTTC
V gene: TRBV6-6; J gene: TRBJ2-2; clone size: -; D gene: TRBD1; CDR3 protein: CASFTGGTGELFF; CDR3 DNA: TGTGCCAGCTTTACAGGGGGCACCGGGGAGCTGTTTTTT
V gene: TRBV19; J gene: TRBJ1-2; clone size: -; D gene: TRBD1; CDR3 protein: CASSLTTGTGSNGYTF; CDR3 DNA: TGTGCCAGTAGTCTGACCACCGGGACAGGGAGTAATGGCTACACCTTC
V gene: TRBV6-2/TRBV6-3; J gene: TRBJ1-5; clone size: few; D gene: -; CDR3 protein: CASSYTGNQPQHF; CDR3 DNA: TGTGCCAGCAGTTACACAGGCAATCAGCCCCAGCATTTT
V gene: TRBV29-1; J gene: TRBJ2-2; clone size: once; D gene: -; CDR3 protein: CSVEAADRTNTGELFF; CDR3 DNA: TGCAGCGTTGAAGCCGCAGACAGGACCAACACCGGGGAGCTGTTTTTT
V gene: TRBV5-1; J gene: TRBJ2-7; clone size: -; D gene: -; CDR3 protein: CASSFNSRYEQYF; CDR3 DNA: TGCGCCAGCAGCTTCAATAGCAGATACGAGCAGTACTTC
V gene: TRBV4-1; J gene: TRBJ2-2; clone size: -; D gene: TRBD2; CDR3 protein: CASSFIHLAGNTGELFF; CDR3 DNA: TGCGCCAGCAGCTTTATTCATCTAGCGGGAAACACCGGGGAGCTGTTTTTT
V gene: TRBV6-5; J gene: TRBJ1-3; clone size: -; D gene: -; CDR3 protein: CAAIAGSGNTIYF; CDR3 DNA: TGTGCCGCGATAGCAGGGTCTGGAAACACCATATATTTT
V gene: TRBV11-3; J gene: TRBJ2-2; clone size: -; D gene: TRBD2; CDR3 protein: CASSPGLAGWSGELFF; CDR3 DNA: TGTGCCAGCAGCCCCGGACTAGCGGGATGGTCCGGGGAGCTGTTTTTT
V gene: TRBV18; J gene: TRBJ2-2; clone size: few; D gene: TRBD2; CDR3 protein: CASSPGLAATGELFF; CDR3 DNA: TGTGCCAGCTCACCAGGACTAGCGGCCACCGGGGAGCTGTTTTTT